A selection of T cell receptor beta chains follows, all from one sample in a study of immune characterization of retroperitoneal liposarcoma. TCRdb reanalysed the PCR reads using MiXCR and keeps one entry per CDR3 protein. There are around 5,000 distinct CDR3 sequences in the sample; 25% to 40% occur only once, and around 27% lies in the top ten. The specimen sequenced was tumor tissue. Every receptor here comes from a female donor with retroperitoneal liposarcoma. The CDR3 runs from the conserved cysteine through the conserved F or W. Fields, in order: D gene, J gene, V gene, clone size, CDR3 protein, CDR3 DNA. D genes are given only for firm matches. A clone size is listed for some rows: how often the clone was seen (once, few, many), or a class if it is expanded.

D: NA
J: TRBJ2-2
V: TRBV6-6
size: medium-sized
CDR3: CASSTSRIANTGELFF
DNA: TGTGCCAGCAGTACCTCCCGTATTGCGAACACCGGGGAGCTGTTTTTT

D: NA
J: TRBJ2-7
V: TRBV5-4
size: NA
CDR3: CASSPGTGAYEQYF
DNA: TGTGCCAGCAGCCCCGGAACGGGAGCCTACGAGCAGTACTTC

D: TRBD1
J: TRBJ1-1
V: TRBV12-5
size: few
CDR3: CASGQRQGPHSTEAFF
DNA: TGTGCTAGTGGCCAACGACAGGGGCCGCATAGCACTGAAGCTTTCTTT

D: NA
J: TRBJ2-5
V: TRBV7-2
size: many
CDR3: CASSSYNEQYF
DNA: TGTGCCAGCAGCTCGTATAATGAGCAGTACTTC

D: TRBD1
J: TRBJ2-7
V: TRBV23-1
size: few
CDR3: CASSEPGQKYEQYF
DNA: TGCGCCAGCAGCGAGCCGGGACAGAAATACGAGCAGTACTTC

D: NA
J: TRBJ1-1
V: TRBV6-6
size: medium-sized
CDR3: CASSYSTGPWGTEAFF
DNA: TGTGCCAGCAGTTACTCCACCGGACCGTGGGGCACTGAAGCTTTCTTT

D: TRBD2
J: TRBJ2-3
V: TRBV7-2
size: NA
CDR3: CASSLLAGVDTQYF
DNA: TGTGCCAGCAGCCTACTAGCGGGAGTGGATACGCAGTATTTT

D: NA
J: TRBJ2-3
V: TRBV12-3/TRBV12-4
size: many
CDR3: CASSRMGDTQYF
DNA: TGTGCCAGCAGCCGGATGGGGGATACGCAGTATTTT

D: NA
J: TRBJ2-5
V: TRBV20-1
size: NA
CDR3: CSAQVEEETQYF
DNA: TGCAGTGCTCAGGTAGAGGAAGAGACCCAGTACTTC

D: TRBD2
J: TRBJ2-7
V: TRBV7-2
size: few
CDR3: CASSLAGYNEQYF
DNA: TGTGCCAGCAGCCTAGCGGGTTACAATGAGCAGTACTTC

D: TRBD1
J: TRBJ2-1
V: TRBV11-3
size: many
CDR3: CASSHRTGGGEQFF
DNA: TGTGCCAGCAGTCACCGGACAGGGGGAGGTGAGCAGTTCTTC

D: NA
J: TRBJ2-7
V: TRBV6-1
size: many
CDR3: CASSPHLLYEQYF
DNA: TGTGCCAGCAGTCCCCACCTTTTATACGAGCAGTACTTC

D: TRBD2
J: TRBJ2-2
V: TRBV7-6
size: many
CDR3: CASSLRAGGDTGELFF
DNA: TGTGCCAGCAGCTTAAGAGCGGGAGGTGACACCGGGGAGCTGTTTTTT

D: TRBD1
J: TRBJ1-5
V: TRBV12-3/TRBV12-4
size: large
CDR3: CASSFSGDRGNQPQHF
DNA: TGTGCCAGCAGTTTTTCCGGGGACAGGGGGAATCAGCCCCAGCATTTT

D: NA
J: TRBJ1-4
V: TRBV7-4
size: NA
CDR3: CASSLVGDTTNEKLFF
DNA: TGTGCCAGCAGCTTAGTAGGGGACACAACTAATGAAAAACTGTTTTTT

D: TRBD1
J: TRBJ1-5
V: TRBV24-1
size: few
CDR3: CAGDRGKSNQPQHF
DNA: TGTGCCGGCGACAGGGGGAAGAGCAATCAGCCCCAGCATTTT

D: NA
J: TRBJ1-5
V: TRBV12-3/TRBV12-4
size: few
CDR3: CASSPRTVSNQPQHF
DNA: TGTGCCAGCAGTCCCAGGACAGTTAGCAATCAGCCCCAGCATTTT

D: TRBD1
J: TRBJ2-5
V: TRBV27
size: many
CDR3: CASSPRTGAQETQYF
DNA: TGTGCCAGCAGTCCCCGGACAGGGGCACAAGAGACCCAGTACTTC

D: TRBD2
J: TRBJ2-5
V: TRBV29-1
size: NA
CDR3: CSGMGLVTEETQYF
DNA: TGCAGCGGGATGGGACTAGTCACAGAAGAGACCCAGTACTTC

D: TRBD1
J: TRBJ1-4
V: TRBV7-6
size: many
CDR3: CASSNRLQGQGEKLFF
DNA: TGTGCCAGCAGCAACAGATTACAGGGGCAGGGGGAAAAACTGTTTTTT

D: TRBD2
J: TRBJ2-1
V: TRBV6-8
size: NA
CDR3: CASSDLRVAGVEQLF
DNA: TGTGCCAGCAGTGACCTCCGGGTAGCGGGAGTCGAGCAGTTATTC

D: TRBD2
J: TRBJ2-7
V: TRBV7-2
size: many
CDR3: CASSLAPSGTEQYF
DNA: TGTGCCAGCAGCTTAGCCCCTAGCGGCACGGAGCAGTACTTC

D: TRBD2
J: TRBJ2-1
V: TRBV7-2
size: NA
CDR3: CASSHGVAGGRRNEQFF
DNA: TGTGCCAGCAGCCACGGGGTAGCGGGAGGGCGGAGGAATGAGCAGTTCTTC

D: NA
J: TRBJ2-3
V: TRBV7-6
size: once
CDR3: CASSPFRGPARGGTQYF
DNA: TGTGCCAGCAGCCCTTTCCGGGGACCGGCCCGAGGGGGTACGCAGTATTTT

D: TRBD2
J: TRBJ2-7
V: TRBV28
size: once
CDR3: CAGRTSGTYEQYF
DNA: TGTGCCGGGCGGACTAGCGGGACCTACGAGCAGTACTTC

D: NA
J: TRBJ2-3
V: TRBV7-9
size: many
CDR3: CASSSDRSADTQYF
DNA: TGTGCCAGCAGCTCCGACAGGTCCGCAGATACGCAGTATTTT

D: TRBD1
J: TRBJ2-7
V: TRBV6-1
size: hyperexpanded
CDR3: CASSESTGVGYEQYF
DNA: TGTGCCAGCAGTGAGAGTACAGGGGTCGGCTACGAGCAGTACTTC

D: NA
J: TRBJ1-1
V: TRBV7-6
size: few
CDR3: CASSLTGSATEAFF
DNA: TGTGCCAGCAGCCTCACAGGGTCGGCCACTGAAGCTTTCTTT

D: NA
J: TRBJ2-2
V: TRBV6-1
size: many
CDR3: CASSEQGLNTGELFF
DNA: TGTGCCAGCAGTGAACAGGGGCTAAACACCGGGGAGCTGTTTTTT

D: TRBD2
J: TRBJ2-7
V: TRBV7-2
size: many
CDR3: CASSLTSVTYEQYF
DNA: TGTGCCAGCAGCTTGACTAGCGTCACCTACGAGCAGTACTTC

D: TRBD1
J: TRBJ2-7
V: TRBV6-1
size: few
CDR3: CASSEFPPGQGYNEQYF
DNA: TGTGCCAGCAGTGAATTTCCGCCGGGACAGGGCTACAATGAGCAGTACTTC

D: NA
J: TRBJ2-5
V: TRBV5-1
size: NA
CDR3: CASRLGGEETQYF
DNA: TGCGCCAGCAGGTTGGGGGGCGAGGAGACCCAGTACTTC

D: TRBD2
J: TRBJ2-2
V: TRBV5-3
size: large
CDR3: CARSSIHSGRAYPNTGELFF
DNA: TGTGCCAGAAGCTCAATCCATAGCGGGAGGGCTTATCCGAACACCGGGGAGCTGTTTTTT

D: TRBD2
J: TRBJ2-3
V: TRBV6-1
size: once
CDR3: CASSEEVGGDGTQYF
DNA: TGTGCCAGCAGTGAAGAAGTGGGAGGGGACGGTACGCAGTATTTT